Shown below are 20 T cell receptor beta chains from a single sample sequenced in a study of blood T cell repertoires in COVID-19 (dated by TCRdb to 2020 to 2021). Receptor amplification or capture employed the immunoSEQ multiplex PCR assay. The clones in this table, taken by TCRdb from immuneACCESS, are in-frame only. Not every clone is retained; where verified, under half of the shortfall comes from an unresolved V gene, and the cause of the rest is unknown. The sample yields around 210,000 clones; approximately 85% were counted once. The ten largest clonotypes hold 4% to 6% of the sample. Material: peripheral blood. These receptors all stem from a man aged 45-60 years with COVID-19, enrolled during active disease.

The rearrangement uses TRBV6-2 or TRBV6-3 and TRBJ2-1; D is unclear. The CDR3 is 18 amino acids. V was clipped by 4 bases and J by 0 bases, with 19 bases between them. From germline, CDR1 is MNHEY and CDR2 SVGEGT. The CDR3, as DNA: TGTGCCAGCAGTTCCGGAAGGAGCGAGCCGAGCTCCTACAATGAGCAGTTCTTC. Translation gives CASSSGRSEPSSYNEQFF.

The V gene is TRBV7-8, the J gene TRBJ2-7, with D unclear. The CDR3 has 14 amino acids. Germline CDR1 SGHVS, CDR2 FQNEAQ. V lost 5 bases and J lost 5, with 16 bases in between. The DNA of the CDR3 is TGTGCCAGCAGCCCTCGGTCTGTCCCCGACGAGCAGTACTTC. It is translated as CASSPRSVPDEQYF.

This clone was seen a handful of times. The chain links TRBV7-9 to TRBJ2-7, with TRBD2 matching over 7 bases. The germline V gene has CDR1 SEHNR and CDR2 FQNEAQ (reference sequence). CDR3 length: 17 residues. Losses at the gene ends were 1 base for V and 3 bases for J; bases not matched to a gene: 12. The CDR3 DNA reads as TGTGCCAGCAGCTTAGGGACTACCGGGAGGCTAGACTACGAGCAGTACTTC. It specifies CASSLGTTGRLDYEQYF.

The chain employs TRBV7-2 and TRBJ1-1, with 7 positions matching TRBD1. V dropped 6 bases and J dropped 4; count of bases not matched to a gene: 11. This CDR3 region has 15 residues. In germline, CDR1 is SGHTA, CDR2 FQGNSA. For the CDR3, the DNA is TGTGCCAGCAGAGCGACAGGGTCCTCGAGCACTGAAGCTTTCTTT. It encodes CASRATGSSSTEAFF.

The V and J genes are TRBV6-5 and TRBJ1-2, with a possible D match to TRBD1 (6 bases). This CDR3 region has 15 residues. The V and J ends lost 4 bases and 8 bases respectively, with 20 bases between them. The germline V gene encodes CDR1 MNHEY and CDR2 SVGAGI. CDR3 amino acids: CASSWDGGGAEGYTF. CDR3 coding DNA: TGTGCCAGCAGTTGGGACGGAGGGGGGGCTGAAGGCTACACCTTC.

The chain links TRBV5-1 to TRBJ2-2; TRBD1 matches 8 bases. The CDR3 extends over 15 amino acids. Germline-derived CDR1 and CDR2 are SGHRS and YFSETQ. V trimming: 0 bases; J trimming: 4 bases; junction bases outside the gene matches: 2. The CDR3 spells CASSLGTGSTGELFF. CDR3 coding DNA: TGCGCCAGCAGCTTGGGGACAGGGAGCACCGGGGAGCTGTTTTTT.

This clone has only a few counts. V and J are TRBV5-1 and TRBJ2-1, with 10 bases lining up with TRBD1. CDR3 length: 14 residues. CDR1 and CDR2 (germline): SGHRS, YFSETQ. Trimming at V came to 4 bases and at J to 8 bases, leaving 6 bases not matched to a gene. This chain's CDR3 is CASSLGTGVDEQFF. For the CDR3, the DNA is TGCGCCAGCAGCCTGGGGACAGGGGTCGATGAGCAGTTCTTC.

The rearrangement links TRBV5-8 to TRBJ1-2; D is uncertain. The CDR3 contains 13 residues. Germline CDR1 reads SGHTS; CDR2 reads YDEGEE. V was trimmed by 1 base and J by 2 bases, leaving 6 bases between them. The CDR3 here is CASSLSRNYGYTF. Written as DNA, the CDR3 is TGTGCCAGCAGCTTGTCACGGAACTATGGCTACACCTTC.

The chain uses TRBV7-2 and TRBJ2-7, with TRBD2 as a possible D gene (7 bases). The CDR3 has 16 residues. The germline V gene encodes CDR1 SGHTA and CDR2 FQGNSA. Trimming stripped 7 bases from V and 1 base from J, with 20 bases between. The CDR3 DNA reads as TGTGCCAGCATCCCAAGCGCGGGGGCCGTATCCTACGAGCAGTACTTC. It specifies CASIPSAGAVSYEQYF.

This chain connects TRBV6-4 to TRBJ2-1; D is possibly TRBD2 (6 bases). The CDR3 length is 15 residues. With 3 bases removed from V and 5 bases from J, the gap between germline ends came to 14 bases. Germline V CDR1 and CDR2: MRHNA, SNTAGT. The CDR3: CASSEIWRGNNEQFF. The CDR3 bases are TGTGCCAGCAGTGAAATCTGGCGGGGAAACAATGAGCAGTTCTTC.

The chain has TRBV6-6 and TRBJ2-2, with TRBD1 matching over 7 bases. The trim removed 7 bases at V and 6 bases at J, leaving 14 bases unmatched. Germline CDR1 and CDR2: MNHNY and SVGAGI (reference sequence). CDR3 length: 16 amino acids. This chain's CDR3 is CASTLLRGRGSGELFF. CDR3 sequence (DNA): TGTGCCAGCACCCTATTGAGGGGCAGGGGGTCCGGGGAGCTGTTTTTT.

This sequence joins TRBV14 and TRBJ2-4; tentatively, D is TRBD1 (6 bases). V was trimmed by 2 bases and J by 7 bases, leaving 18 bases between them. Germline CDR1 SGHDN, CDR2 FVKESK. The CDR3 sequence is 16 residues long. CDR3 amino acids: CASSQYLQGSLNIQYF. The CDR3 nucleotides read TGTGCCAGCAGCCAATACCTACAGGGAAGTTTGAACATTCAGTACTTC.

This chain joins TRBV2 and TRBJ2-3; 9 nucleotides agree with TRBD2. Germline assignment: CDR1 SNHLY and CDR2 FYNNEI. V was pared by 8 bases and J by 2 bases, with 2 bases of the junction left unmatched. The CDR3 spans 13 residues. The CDR3 is CASRGGATDTQYF. The CDR3 coding sequence is TGTGCCAGCCGCGGGGGGGCCACAGATACGCAGTATTTT.

This chain uses TRBV2 with TRBJ1-5, with TRBD1 matching over 7 bases. Germline V lookup: CDR1 SNHLY, CDR2 FYNNEI. Unmatched junction bases numbered 9, after V lost 6 bases and J lost 4 bases. The CDR3 loop spans 15 amino acids. The DNA for the CDR3 is TGTGCCAGCAGCGGGGACAGATGGTCAAATCAGCCCCAGCATTTT. As protein: CASSGDRWSNQPQHF.

A word on this clone: Other DNA sequences from this sample encode an identical CDR3 as well. The CDR3 DNA reads as TGTGCCAGCAGCCAAGCGGGTGCGAACTATGGCTACACCTTC. Translation: CASSQAGANYGYTF. The genes are TRBV3-1 (or the pseudogene TRBV3-2) and TRBJ1-2; no reliable D call. The V end lost 1 base, the J end lost 2 bases, and 8 bases lay between the germline ends. Germline V CDR1 and CDR2: LGHDT, YNNKEL (reference sequence). This CDR3 region has 14 residues.

CDR3 DNA: TGCGCCAGCTCTCAGGGCTCTAGCACAGATACGCAGTATTTT. Translation: CASSQGSSTDTQYF. The V and J genes are TRBV5-1 and TRBJ2-3, with D possibly TRBD1 on 5 matching bases. The V end was cut by 7 bases, the J end by 0 bases, with 12 bases between. Per germline, CDR1 SGHRS and CDR2 YFSETQ. The CDR3 length is 14 residues.

The chain carries TRBV29-1 and TRBJ2-1, with 9 bases matching TRBD1. The CDR3 contains 16 residues. CDR1 is SQVTM and CDR2 is ANQGSEA in the germline V gene. With V trimmed by 5 bases and J by 8 bases, 16 bases remained unmatched. The CDR3 region has the DNA TGCAGCGTTCGGGGCAACAGGGGGCCGGTCAGCCATGAGCAGTTCTTC. It translates to CSVRGNRGPVSHEQFF.

The J gene is TRBJ1-1, the V gene TRBV9, with D possibly being TRBD1 (6 bases). Looked up from germline, CDR1 is SGDLS and CDR2 is YYNGEE. This CDR3 is built from 15 residues. Trimming cost V 0 bases and J 2 bases, with 11 bases left between them. The CDR3 spells CASSVGSGANTEAFF. CDR3 bases: TGTGCCAGCAGCGTAGGGTCAGGGGCAAACACTGAAGCTTTCTTT.

In this sample, this clone turned up a few times. The V and J genes are TRBV15 and TRBJ1-1; perhaps TRBD1 as D (5 bases). V was shortened by 1 base and J by 5 bases, with 11 bases between the two germline ends. This CDR3 region has 14 residues. CDR1 is LNHNV, CDR2 YYDKDF, per germline (reference sequence). CDR3 loop: CATSRGRGSTEAFF. CDR3 DNA: TGTGCCACCAGCAGAGGGCGGGGGAGTACTGAAGCTTTCTTT.

The chain is built from TRBV6-2 or TRBV6-3 and TRBJ1-4, with D unclear. Trimming removed 5 bases from V and 5 bases from J, with 18 bases in between. CDR1 MNHEY and CDR2 SVGEGT come from the germline V gene. This CDR3 has 16 residues. In DNA, the CDR3 is TGTGCCAGCAGTCTAAGGCTACCGCGGAGAAATGAAAAACTGTTTTTT. It codes for CASSLRLPRRNEKLFF.